This entry is about one TCR beta chain. The target antigen is unknown. What the library attached to individual cDNA molecules were unique molecular identifiers. From the RACE reads, TCRdb called clonotypes with MiXCR, one entry per CDR3 protein. The profile shows 84,000 or so distinct CDR3 sequences, 10% to 13% of them singletons. Time point defined: patch test 2, 6 weeks after DPC sensitization. Treatment defined: therapeutic diphenylcyclopropenone sensitization with weekly scalp DPC. The source of the sample is a study of human T cells and chemical hapten exposure. Study-level background: Per-sample TCR yields varied mainly from small pooled library volume differences. Overall study findings and caveats: TCRs whose frequency exceeded 1 in 1000 remained the same following DPC sensitization.

Source: whole blood, taken in connection with sensitization to the hapten diphenylcyclopropenone (DPC). The sequence derives from a woman under 40 with alopecia areata. Some clones in this sample may be carry-over from other donors' samples.

In DNA, the CDR3 is TGTGCCAGCACGGTTATGAGTAGCGGGAGCAATGAGCAGTTCTTC. It specifies CASTVMSSGSNEQFF. The rearrangement joins TRBV28 to TRBJ2-1; 9 nucleotides align to TRBD2. This CDR3 has 15 amino acids. Trimming took 7 bases from V and 6 from J; bases not matched to a gene: 10. The germline CDR1 and CDR2 sequences are MDHEN and SYDVKM. Using reference TRBV28 and TRBJ2-1 for the parts outside the CDR3, the full variable domain is DVKVTQSSRYLVKRTGEKVFLECVQDMDHENMFWYRQDPGLGLRLIYFSYDVKMKEKGDIPEGYSVSREKKERFSLILESASTNQTSMYLCASTVMSSGSNEQFFGPGTRLTVL.